This passage covers 3 T cell receptor beta chains from one sample sequenced in a study of T-cell memory formation after mild COVID-19. TCRdb ran MiXCR on the 5' RACE reads and lists one entry per CDR3 protein. Among roughly 150,000 distinct CDR3 sequences listed, 13% to 15% were seen once. Sequencing was done on a sample of PBMCs or a T cell subset sorted from them (not recorded which). The source of these receptors is an adult woman who had mild COVID-19 (a few samples of this study predate the infection). Cell type and time point are not known.

Only a few counts were recorded for this clonotype. V usage is TRBV3-1 and J usage is TRBJ2-2; TRBD1 might be the D (6 bases). The CDR3 has 16 amino acids. The germline V and J ends were trimmed by 0 bases and 0 bases, with 8 bases remaining between them. Germline CDR1 and CDR2: LGHDT and YNNKEL (reference sequence). Here the CDR3 reads CASSQDRGANTGELFF. The CDR3 region has the DNA TGTGCCAGCAGCCAAGACAGGGGCGCGAACACCGGGGAGCTGTTTTTT. Drawing the rest from reference TRBV3-1 and TRBJ2-2, the complete variable domain is DTAVSQTPKYLVTQMGNDKSIKCEQNLGHDTMYWYKQDSKKFLKIMFSYNNKELIINETVPNRFSPKSPDKAHLNLHINSLELGDSAVYFCASSQDRGANTGELFFGEGSRLTVL.

The chain uses TRBV6-6 and TRBJ2-3; 9 nucleotides match TRBD1. CDR1 is MNHNY and CDR2 is SVGAGI in the germline V gene (reference sequence). With 6 bases clipped from V and 3 bases from J, the junction kept 13 bases outside the gene matches. The CDR3 extends over 17 amino acids. CDR3 sequence (DNA): TGTGCCAGCAGCGGGACAGGGAGCAACTCCTTGACAGATACGCAGTATTTT. This codes for CASSGTGSNSLTDTQYF.

The gene calls are TRBV19 and TRBJ1-2, with a tentative D call TRBD1 (5 bases). Trimming cost V 1 base and J 10 bases, with 19 bases left between them. The CDR3 consists of 15 residues. In germline, CDR1 is LNHDA, CDR2 SQIVND (reference sequence). In nucleotides, the CDR3 is TGTGCCAGTAGTATAGGGGGGACCCAAACTTTGGACTACACCTTC. Encoded protein: CASSIGGTQTLDYTF.